This TCR beta chain was sequenced during a study of cytomegalovirus exposure and HLA in healthy donors. Findings and caveats of the study: Earlier results showed most TCR beta V segments being productive about 87% or about 30% of the time. The authors listed approximately 150 TCR beta chains as cytomegalovirus-associated. Researchers reported in a later analysis that common viral pathogens appeared linked to several top clusters.

Healthy bone marrow donors supplied every sample. In the case of this clone: The antigen remains undetermined.

The PCR made use of 60 Vbeta and 13 Jbeta primers. The table came from immunoSEQ multiplex PCR; TCRdb's copy has only in-frame clones and leaves some out. The sample has 310,000 or so clones, 70% to 90% seen once. The sequence was collected from a woman between 18 and 29 years old in good health and CMV-seronegative. The source material was PBMCs.

CDR3 DNA: TGTGCCAGCAGCTTATCTACGGGAAACTATGGCTACACCTTC. The encoded protein is CASSLSTGNYGYTF. The V gene is TRBV7-2, the J gene TRBJ1-2; D unresolved. Between the trimmed V and J ends, which lost 2 bases and 2 bases, there was a span of 9 bases. The CDR3 runs to 14 residues. The V gene's germline CDR1 is SGHTA and CDR2 FQGNSA.